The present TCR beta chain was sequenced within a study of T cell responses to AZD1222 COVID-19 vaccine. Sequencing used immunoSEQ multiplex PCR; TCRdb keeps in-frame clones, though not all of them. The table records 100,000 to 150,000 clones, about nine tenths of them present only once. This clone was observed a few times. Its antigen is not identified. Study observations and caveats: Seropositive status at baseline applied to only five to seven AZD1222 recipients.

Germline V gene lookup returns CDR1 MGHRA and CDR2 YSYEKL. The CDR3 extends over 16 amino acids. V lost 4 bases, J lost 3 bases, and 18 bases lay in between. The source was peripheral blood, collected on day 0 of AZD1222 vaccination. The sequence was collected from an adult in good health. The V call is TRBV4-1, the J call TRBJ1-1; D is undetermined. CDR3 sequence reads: CASSPYPGERDTEAFF. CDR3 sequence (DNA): TGCGCCAGCAGCCCCTACCCCGGGGAAAGGGACACTGAAGCTTTCTTT.